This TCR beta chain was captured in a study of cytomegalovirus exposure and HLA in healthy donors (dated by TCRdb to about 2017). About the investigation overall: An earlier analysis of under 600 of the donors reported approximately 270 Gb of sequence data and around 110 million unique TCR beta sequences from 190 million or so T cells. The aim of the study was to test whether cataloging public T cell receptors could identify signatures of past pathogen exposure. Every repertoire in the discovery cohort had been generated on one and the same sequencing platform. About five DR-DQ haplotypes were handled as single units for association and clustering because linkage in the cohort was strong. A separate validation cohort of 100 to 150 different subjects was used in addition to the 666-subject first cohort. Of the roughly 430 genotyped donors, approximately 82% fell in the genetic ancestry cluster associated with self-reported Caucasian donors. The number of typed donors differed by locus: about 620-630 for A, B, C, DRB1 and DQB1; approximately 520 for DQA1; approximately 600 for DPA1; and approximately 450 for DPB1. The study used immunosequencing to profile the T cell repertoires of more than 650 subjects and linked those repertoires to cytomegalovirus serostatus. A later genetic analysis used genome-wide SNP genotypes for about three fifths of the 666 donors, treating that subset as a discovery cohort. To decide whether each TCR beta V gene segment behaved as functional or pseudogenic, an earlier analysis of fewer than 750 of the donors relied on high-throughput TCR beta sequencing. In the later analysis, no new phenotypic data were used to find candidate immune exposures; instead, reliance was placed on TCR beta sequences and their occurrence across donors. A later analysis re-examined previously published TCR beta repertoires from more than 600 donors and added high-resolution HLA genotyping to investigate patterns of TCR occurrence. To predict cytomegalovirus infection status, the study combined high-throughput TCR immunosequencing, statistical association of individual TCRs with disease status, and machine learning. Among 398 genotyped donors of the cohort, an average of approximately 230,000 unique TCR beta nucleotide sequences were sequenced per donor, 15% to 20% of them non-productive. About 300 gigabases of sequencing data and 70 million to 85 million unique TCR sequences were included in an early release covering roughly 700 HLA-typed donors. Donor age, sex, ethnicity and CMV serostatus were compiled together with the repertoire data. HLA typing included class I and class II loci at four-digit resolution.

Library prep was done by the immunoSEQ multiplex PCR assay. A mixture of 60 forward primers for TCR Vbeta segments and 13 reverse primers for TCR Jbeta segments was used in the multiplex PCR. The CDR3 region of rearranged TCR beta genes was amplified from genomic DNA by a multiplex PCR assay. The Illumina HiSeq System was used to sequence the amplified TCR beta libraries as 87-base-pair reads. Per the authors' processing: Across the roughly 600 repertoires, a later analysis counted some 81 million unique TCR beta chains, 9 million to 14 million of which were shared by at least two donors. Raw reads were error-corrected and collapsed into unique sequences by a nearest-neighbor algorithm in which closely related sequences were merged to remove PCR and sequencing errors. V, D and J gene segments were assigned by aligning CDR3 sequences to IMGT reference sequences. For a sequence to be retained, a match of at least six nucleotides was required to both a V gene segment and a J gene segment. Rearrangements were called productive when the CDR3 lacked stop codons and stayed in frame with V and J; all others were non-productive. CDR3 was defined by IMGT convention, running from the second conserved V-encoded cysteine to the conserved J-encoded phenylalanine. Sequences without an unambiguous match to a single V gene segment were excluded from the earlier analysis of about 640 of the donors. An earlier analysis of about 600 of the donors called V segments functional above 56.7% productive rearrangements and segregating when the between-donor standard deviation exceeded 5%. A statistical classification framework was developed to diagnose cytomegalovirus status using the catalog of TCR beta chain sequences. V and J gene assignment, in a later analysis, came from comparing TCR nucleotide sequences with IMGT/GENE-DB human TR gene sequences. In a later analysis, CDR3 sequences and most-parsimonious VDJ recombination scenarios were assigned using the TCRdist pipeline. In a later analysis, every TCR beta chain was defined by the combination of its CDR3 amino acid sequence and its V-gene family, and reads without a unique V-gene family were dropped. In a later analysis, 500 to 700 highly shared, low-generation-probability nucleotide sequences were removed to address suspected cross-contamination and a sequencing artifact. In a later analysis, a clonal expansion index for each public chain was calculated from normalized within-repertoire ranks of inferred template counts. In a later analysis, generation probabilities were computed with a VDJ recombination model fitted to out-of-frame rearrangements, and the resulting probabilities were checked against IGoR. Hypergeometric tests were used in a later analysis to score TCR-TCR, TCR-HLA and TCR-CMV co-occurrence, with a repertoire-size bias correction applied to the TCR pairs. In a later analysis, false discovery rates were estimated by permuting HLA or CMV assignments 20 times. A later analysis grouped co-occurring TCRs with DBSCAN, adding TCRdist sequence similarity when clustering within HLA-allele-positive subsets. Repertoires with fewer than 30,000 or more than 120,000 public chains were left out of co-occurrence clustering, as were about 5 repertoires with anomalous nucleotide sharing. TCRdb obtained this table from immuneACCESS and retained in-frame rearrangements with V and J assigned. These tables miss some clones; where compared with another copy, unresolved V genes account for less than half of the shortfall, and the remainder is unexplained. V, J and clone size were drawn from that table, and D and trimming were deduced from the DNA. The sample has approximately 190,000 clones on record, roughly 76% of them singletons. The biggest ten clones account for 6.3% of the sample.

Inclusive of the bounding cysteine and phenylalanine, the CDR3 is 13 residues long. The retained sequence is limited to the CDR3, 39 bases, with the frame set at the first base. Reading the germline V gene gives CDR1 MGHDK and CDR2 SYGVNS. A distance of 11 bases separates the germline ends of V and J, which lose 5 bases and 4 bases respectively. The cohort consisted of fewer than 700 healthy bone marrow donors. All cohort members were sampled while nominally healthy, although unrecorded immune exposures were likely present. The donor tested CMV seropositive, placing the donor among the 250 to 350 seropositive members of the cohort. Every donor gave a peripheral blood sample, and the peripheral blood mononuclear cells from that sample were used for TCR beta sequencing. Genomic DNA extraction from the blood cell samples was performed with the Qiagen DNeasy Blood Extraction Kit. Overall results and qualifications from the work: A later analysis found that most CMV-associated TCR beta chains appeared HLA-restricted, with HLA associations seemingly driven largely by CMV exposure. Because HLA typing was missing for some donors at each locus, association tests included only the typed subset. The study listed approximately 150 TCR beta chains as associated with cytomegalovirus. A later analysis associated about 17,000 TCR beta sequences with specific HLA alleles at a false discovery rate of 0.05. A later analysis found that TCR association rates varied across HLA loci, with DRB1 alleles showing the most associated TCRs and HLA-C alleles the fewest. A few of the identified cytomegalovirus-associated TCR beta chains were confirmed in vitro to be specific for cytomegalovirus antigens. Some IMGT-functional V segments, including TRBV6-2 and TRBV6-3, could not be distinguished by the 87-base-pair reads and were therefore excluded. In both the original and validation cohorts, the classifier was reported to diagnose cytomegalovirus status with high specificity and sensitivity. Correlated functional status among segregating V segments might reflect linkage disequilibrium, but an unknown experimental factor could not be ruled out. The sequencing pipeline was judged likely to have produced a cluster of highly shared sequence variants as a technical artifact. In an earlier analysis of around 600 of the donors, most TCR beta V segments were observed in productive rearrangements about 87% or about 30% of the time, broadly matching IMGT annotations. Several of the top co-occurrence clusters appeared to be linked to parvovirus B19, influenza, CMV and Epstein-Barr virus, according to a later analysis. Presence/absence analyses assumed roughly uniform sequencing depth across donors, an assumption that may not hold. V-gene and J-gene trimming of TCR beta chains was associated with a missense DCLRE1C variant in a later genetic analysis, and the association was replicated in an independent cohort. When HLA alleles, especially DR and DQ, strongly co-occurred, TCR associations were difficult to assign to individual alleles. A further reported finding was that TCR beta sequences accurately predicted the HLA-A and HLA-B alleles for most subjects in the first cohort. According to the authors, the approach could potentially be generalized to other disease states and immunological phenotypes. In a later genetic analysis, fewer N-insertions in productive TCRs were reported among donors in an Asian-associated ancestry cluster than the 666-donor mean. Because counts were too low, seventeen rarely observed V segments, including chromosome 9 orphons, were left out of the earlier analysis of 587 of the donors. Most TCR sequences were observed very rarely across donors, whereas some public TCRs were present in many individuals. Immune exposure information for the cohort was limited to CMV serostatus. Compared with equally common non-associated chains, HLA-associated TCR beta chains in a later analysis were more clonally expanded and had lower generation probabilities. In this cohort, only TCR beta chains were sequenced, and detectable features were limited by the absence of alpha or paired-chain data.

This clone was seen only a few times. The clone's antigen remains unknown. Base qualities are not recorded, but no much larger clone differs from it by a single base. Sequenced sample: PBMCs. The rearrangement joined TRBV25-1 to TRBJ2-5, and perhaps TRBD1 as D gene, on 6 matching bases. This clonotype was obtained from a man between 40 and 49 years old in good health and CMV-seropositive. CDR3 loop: CASSPGHRETQYF. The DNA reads TGTGCCAGCAGTCCGGGACACCGAGAGACCCAGTACTTC.